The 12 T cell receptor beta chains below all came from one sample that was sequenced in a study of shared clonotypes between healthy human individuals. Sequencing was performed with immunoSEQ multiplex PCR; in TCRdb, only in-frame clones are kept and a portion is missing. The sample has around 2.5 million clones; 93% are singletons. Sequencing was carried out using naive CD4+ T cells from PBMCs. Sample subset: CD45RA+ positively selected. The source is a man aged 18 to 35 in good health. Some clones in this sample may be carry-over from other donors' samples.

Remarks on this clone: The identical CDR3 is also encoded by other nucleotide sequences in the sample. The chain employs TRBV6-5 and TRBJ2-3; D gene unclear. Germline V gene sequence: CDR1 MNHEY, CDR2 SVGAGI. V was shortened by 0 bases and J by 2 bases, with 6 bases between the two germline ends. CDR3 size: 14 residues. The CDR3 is CASSYSRNTDTQYF. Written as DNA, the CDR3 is TGTGCCAGCAGTTACTCGCGGAACACAGATACGCAGTATTTT.

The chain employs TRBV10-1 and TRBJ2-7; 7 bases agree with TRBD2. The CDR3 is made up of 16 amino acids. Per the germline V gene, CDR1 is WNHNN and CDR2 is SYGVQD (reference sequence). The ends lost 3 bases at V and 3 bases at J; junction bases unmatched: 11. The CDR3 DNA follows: TGCGCCAGCAGTGACCGCGGCGGCGGGAGAGACTACGAGCAGTACTTC. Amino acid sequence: CASSDRGGGRDYEQYF.

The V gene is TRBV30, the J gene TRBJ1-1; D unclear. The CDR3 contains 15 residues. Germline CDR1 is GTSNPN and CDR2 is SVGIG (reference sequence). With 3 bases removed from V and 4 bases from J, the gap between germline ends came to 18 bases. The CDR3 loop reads CAWRLPNLRGTEAFF. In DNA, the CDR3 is TGTGCCTGGAGGTTGCCGAACCTCCGAGGCACTGAAGCTTTCTTT.

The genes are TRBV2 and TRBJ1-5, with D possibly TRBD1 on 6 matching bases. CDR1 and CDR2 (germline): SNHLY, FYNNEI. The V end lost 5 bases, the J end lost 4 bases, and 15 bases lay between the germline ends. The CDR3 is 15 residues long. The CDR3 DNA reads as TGTGCCAGCAGTCGGGACACCAGATCGAATCAGCCCCAGCATTTT. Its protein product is CASSRDTRSNQPQHF.

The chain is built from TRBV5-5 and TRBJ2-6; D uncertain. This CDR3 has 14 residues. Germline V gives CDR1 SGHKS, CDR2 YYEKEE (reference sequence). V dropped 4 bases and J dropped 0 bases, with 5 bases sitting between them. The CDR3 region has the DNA TGTGCCAGCAGCGACCTCTCTGGGGCCAACGTCCTGACTTTC. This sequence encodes CASSDLSGANVLTF.

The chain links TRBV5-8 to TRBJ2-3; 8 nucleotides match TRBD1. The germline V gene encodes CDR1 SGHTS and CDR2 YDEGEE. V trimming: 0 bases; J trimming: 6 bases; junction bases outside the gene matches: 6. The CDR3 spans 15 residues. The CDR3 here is CASSLGSGGPDTQYF. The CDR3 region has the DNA TGTGCCAGCAGCTTGGGGTCAGGGGGCCCCGATACGCAGTATTTT.

CDR3 DNA sequence: TGTGCCAGCAGCTTAGGGGGGACAGGGGTCTATGGCTACACCTTC. It translates to CASSLGGTGVYGYTF. The rearrangement uses TRBV7-2 and TRBJ1-2, with 10 bases fitting TRBD1. This CDR3 has 15 residues. V was pared by 1 base and J by 4 bases, with 3 bases of the junction left unmatched. The V gene's germline CDR1 is SGHTA and CDR2 FQGNSA.

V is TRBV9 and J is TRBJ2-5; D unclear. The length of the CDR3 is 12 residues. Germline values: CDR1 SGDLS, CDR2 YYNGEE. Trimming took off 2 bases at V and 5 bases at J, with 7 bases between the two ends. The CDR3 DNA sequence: TGTGCCAGCAGCGTGTGGGTCGAGACCCAGTACTTC. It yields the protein CASSVWVETQYF.

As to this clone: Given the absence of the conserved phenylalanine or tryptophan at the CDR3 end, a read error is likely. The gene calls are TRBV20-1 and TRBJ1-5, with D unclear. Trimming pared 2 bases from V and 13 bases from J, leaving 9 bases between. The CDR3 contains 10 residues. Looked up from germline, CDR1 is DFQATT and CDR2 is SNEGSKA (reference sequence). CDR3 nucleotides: TGCAGTGCTAGACGTCAAAGTCAGCATCTT. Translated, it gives CSARRQSQHL.

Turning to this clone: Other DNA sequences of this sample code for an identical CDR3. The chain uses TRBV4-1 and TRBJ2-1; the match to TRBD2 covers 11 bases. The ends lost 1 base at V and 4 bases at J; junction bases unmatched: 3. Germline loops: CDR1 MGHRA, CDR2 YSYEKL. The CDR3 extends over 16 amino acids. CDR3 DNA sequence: TGCGCCAGCAGCCAAGTAGTAGCGGGAGGGTACAATGAGCAGTTCTTC. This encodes CASSQVVAGGYNEQFF.

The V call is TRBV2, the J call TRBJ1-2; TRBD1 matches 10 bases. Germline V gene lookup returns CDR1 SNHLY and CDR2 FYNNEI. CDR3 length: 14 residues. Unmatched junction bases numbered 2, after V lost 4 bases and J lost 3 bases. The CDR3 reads CASSAGQGDYGYTF. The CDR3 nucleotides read TGTGCCAGCAGTGCTGGACAGGGGGACTATGGCTACACCTTC.

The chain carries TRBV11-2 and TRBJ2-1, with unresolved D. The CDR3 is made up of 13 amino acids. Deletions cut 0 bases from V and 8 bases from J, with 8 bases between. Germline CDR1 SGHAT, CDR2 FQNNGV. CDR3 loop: CASSLEPDDEQFF. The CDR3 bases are TGTGCCAGCAGCTTAGAACCCGACGATGAGCAGTTCTTC.